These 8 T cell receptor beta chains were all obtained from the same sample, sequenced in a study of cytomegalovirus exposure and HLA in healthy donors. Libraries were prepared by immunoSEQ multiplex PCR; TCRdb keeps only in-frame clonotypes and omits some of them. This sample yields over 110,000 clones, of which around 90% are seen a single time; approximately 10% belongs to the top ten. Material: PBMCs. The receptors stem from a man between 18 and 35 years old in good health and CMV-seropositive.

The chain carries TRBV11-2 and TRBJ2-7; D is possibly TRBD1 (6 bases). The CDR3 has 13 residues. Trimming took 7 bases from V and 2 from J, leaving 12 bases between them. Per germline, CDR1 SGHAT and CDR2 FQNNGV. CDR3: CASMETGTYEQYF. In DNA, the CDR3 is TGTGCCAGCATGGAGACAGGTACCTACGAGCAGTACTTC.

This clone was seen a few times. CDR3 DNA sequence: TGCGCCAGCAGCGAGGACAGGGTCGACGAGCAGTACTTC. Translation: CASSEDRVDEQYF. The rearrangement joins TRBV10-1 to TRBJ2-7; 8 bases agree with TRBD1. The CDR3 runs to 13 residues. The germline V gene has CDR1 WNHNN and CDR2 SYGVQD (reference sequence). V lost 6 bases to trimming and J lost 5 bases; unmatched junction nucleotides: 6.

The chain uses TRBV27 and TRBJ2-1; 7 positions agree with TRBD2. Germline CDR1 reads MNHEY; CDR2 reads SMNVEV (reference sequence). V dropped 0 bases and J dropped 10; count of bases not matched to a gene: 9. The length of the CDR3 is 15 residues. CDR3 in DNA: TGTGCCAGCAGTTTATCTGGCGGGAGTCGTGGGGAGCAGTTCTTC. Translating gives CASSLSGGSRGEQFF.

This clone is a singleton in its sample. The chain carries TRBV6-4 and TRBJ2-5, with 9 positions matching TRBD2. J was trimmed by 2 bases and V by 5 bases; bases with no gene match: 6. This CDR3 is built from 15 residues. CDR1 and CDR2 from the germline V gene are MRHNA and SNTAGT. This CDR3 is CASSLTAGGQETQYF. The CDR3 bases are TGTGCCAGCAGTTTAACCGCGGGGGGGCAAGAGACCCAGTACTTC.

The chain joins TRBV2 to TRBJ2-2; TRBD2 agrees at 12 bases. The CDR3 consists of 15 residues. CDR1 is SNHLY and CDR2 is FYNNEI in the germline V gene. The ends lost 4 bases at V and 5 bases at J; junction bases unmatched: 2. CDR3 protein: CASSASGGETGELFF. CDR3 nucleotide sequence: TGTGCCAGCAGTGCTAGCGGGGGGGAAACCGGGGAGCTGTTTTTT.

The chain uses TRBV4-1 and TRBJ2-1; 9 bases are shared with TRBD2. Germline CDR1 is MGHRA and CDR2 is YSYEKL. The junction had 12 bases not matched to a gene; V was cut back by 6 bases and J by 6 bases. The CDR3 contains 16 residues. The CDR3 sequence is CASSRQFAGGVNEQFF. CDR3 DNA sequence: TGCGCCAGCAGTCGCCAGTTCGCGGGAGGGGTCAATGAGCAGTTCTTC.

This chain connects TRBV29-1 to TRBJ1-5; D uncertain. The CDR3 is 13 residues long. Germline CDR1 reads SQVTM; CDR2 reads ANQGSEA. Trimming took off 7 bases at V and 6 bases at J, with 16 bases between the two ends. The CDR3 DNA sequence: TGCAGCGCGGGAGAAGGTGGAGGTCAGCCCCAGCATTTT. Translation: CSAGEGGGQPQHF.

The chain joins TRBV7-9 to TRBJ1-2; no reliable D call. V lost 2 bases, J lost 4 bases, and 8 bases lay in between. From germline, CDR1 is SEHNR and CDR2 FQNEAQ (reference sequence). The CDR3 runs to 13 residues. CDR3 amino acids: CASSLTTSYGYTF. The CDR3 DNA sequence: TGTGCCAGCAGCTTAACCACGAGCTATGGCTACACCTTC.